This TCR beta chain comes out of a study of cytomegalovirus exposure and HLA in healthy donors (dated 2017 in TCRdb). Regarding the study in general: An earlier analysis of some 600 of the donors reported over 250 Gb of sequence data and 95 million to 120 million unique TCR beta sequences obtained from around 170 million T cells. To study patterns of TCR occurrence, a later analysis re-analyzed previously published TCR beta repertoires from under 750 donors and added high-resolution HLA genotyping. Typing coverage differed by locus: A, B, C, DRB1 and DQB1 were typed in roughly 629-640 donors, DQA1 in about 500, DPA1 in around 600, and DPB1 in approximately 450. To decide whether each TCR beta V gene segment behaved as functional or pseudogenic, an earlier analysis of 587 of the donors relied on high-throughput TCR beta sequencing. Rather than drawing on any new phenotypic data, the later analysis identified candidate immune exposures from TCR beta sequences and the way those sequences occurred across donors. All discovery cohort repertoires had been generated using a single sequencing platform. Donor age, sex, ethnicity and CMV serostatus were compiled together with the repertoire data. To predict cytomegalovirus infection status, the study combined high-throughput TCR immunosequencing, statistical association of individual TCRs with disease status, and machine learning. Besides the first cohort of roughly 700 subjects, a separate validation cohort made up of roughly 120 different subjects was used. An early release that covered roughly 600 HLA-typed donors contained about 300 gigabases of sequencing data and 80 million or so unique TCR sequences. Using immunosequencing, the study profiled T cell repertoires from 666 subjects and related those repertoires to cytomegalovirus serostatus. Class I and class II HLA loci were covered by the typing at four-digit resolution. The study was designed to test whether signatures of past pathogen exposure could be identified by cataloging public T cell receptors. A later genetic analysis used genome-wide SNP genotypes for about 60% of the 666 donors, treating that subset as a discovery cohort. Across around 400 genotyped donors of the cohort, an average of about 200,000 unique TCR beta nucleotide sequences per donor were sequenced, and approximately 17% of those sequences were non-productive. Of the roughly 410 genotyped donors, approximately 80% were placed in the genetic ancestry cluster associated with self-reported Caucasian donors. Because of strong linkage in the cohort, four or five DR-DQ haplotypes were treated as single units for association and clustering.

Counted from cysteine to phenylalanine, this CDR3 has 15 amino acids. The read is trimmed to its CDR3 DNA, 45 bases read in frame from base 1. Trimming at the junction amounts to 6 bases on V and 4 bases on J, and the germline ends lie 18 bases apart. The germline V gene yields MNHEY for CDR1 and SVGAGI for CDR2. Note on this clone: Its target antigen remains unknown. No base qualities exist here, and no much larger clone lies one base off it. Additional DNA sequences in this sample encode the identical CDR3.

Results the study describes overall, beyond this receptor: A further reported finding was that TCR beta sequences accurately predicted the HLA-A and HLA-B alleles for most subjects in the first cohort. V-gene and J-gene trimming of TCR beta chains was associated with a missense DCLRE1C variant in a later genetic analysis, and the association was replicated in an independent cohort. Compared with the approximately 670-donor mean, donors in an Asian-associated ancestry cluster had fewer N-insertions in productive TCRs, according to a later genetic analysis. A cluster of highly shared sequence variants was judged likely to represent a technical artifact of the sequencing pipeline. A few of the identified cytomegalovirus-associated TCR beta chains were confirmed in vitro to be specific for cytomegalovirus antigens. In both the original and validation cohorts, the classifier was reported to diagnose cytomegalovirus status with high specificity and sensitivity. A total of some 180 TCR beta chains were listed by the study as associated with cytomegalovirus. The cohort was sequenced for TCR beta chains only, and without alpha or paired-chain data the features that could be detected were limited. Immune exposure information for the cohort was limited to CMV serostatus. The 87-base-pair reads could not distinguish some IMGT-functional V segments, including TRBV6-2 and TRBV6-3, so those segments were excluded. The authors suggested that the approach could potentially be generalized to other disease states and immunological phenotypes. Broadly in line with IMGT annotations, most TCR beta V segments showed up in productive rearrangements about 90% or about 30% of the time in an earlier analysis of under 700 of the donors. Linkage disequilibrium might explain the correlated functional status among segregating V segments, but an unknown experimental factor could not be ruled out. According to a later analysis, most CMV-associated TCR beta chains appeared to be HLA-restricted, and the HLA associations seemed to be driven largely by CMV exposure. According to a later analysis, TCR association rates differed among HLA loci, with DRB1 alleles showing the most associated TCRs and HLA-C alleles showing the fewest. When HLA alleles, especially DR and DQ, strongly co-occurred, attributing TCR associations to individual alleles was difficult. A later analysis found that HLA-associated TCR beta chains were more clonally expanded and had lower generation probabilities than equally common non-associated chains. Presence/absence analyses assumed roughly uniform sequencing depth across donors, an assumption that may not hold. In a later analysis, several top co-occurrence clusters were reported to appear linked to parvovirus B19, influenza, CMV and Epstein-Barr virus. Because counts were too low, seventeen rarely observed V segments, including chromosome 9 orphons, were excluded from the earlier analysis of 500 to 700 of the donors. Because HLA typing was missing for some donors at each locus, association tests included only the typed subset. A later analysis associated 17,000 or so TCR beta sequences with specific HLA alleles at a false discovery rate of 0.05. Most TCR sequences were observed very rarely across donors, whereas some public TCRs were present in many individuals.

The cohort consisted of 666 healthy bone marrow donors. Cohort members were all nominally healthy when sampled, although unrecorded immune exposures were likely present. The donor tested CMV seropositive and was one of the 289 seropositive cohort members. A peripheral blood sample was provided by each donor, and peripheral blood mononuclear cells were used for TCR beta sequencing. Genomic DNA extraction from the blood cell samples was performed with the Qiagen DNeasy Blood Extraction Kit. Library preparation used the immunoSEQ multiplex PCR assay. A mixture of 60 forward primers for TCR Vbeta segments and 13 reverse primers for TCR Jbeta segments was used in the multiplex PCR. The CDR3 region of rearranged TCR beta genes was amplified from genomic DNA by a multiplex PCR assay. Amplified TCR beta libraries were sequenced as 87-base-pair reads on the Illumina HiSeq System. Processing in the source paper ran as follows. Across the 500 to 700 repertoires, a later analysis counted around 80 million unique TCR beta chains, 8.5 million to 12 million of which were shared by at least two donors. To remove PCR and sequencing errors, raw reads were error-corrected and collapsed into unique sequences using a nearest-neighbor algorithm that merged closely related sequences. V, D and J gene segments were assigned by aligning CDR3 sequences to IMGT reference sequences. For a sequence to be retained, at least a six-nucleotide match to both a V gene segment and a J gene segment was required. A rearrangement counted as productive if the CDR3 had no stop codons and remained in frame with V and J, and every other rearrangement counted as non-productive. Following IMGT convention, CDR3 was defined as the stretch from the second conserved V-encoded cysteine to the conserved J-encoded phenylalanine. The earlier analysis of about 570 of the donors excluded any sequence lacking an unambiguous match to a single V gene segment. In an earlier analysis of more than 500 of the donors, a V segment was called functional when productive rearrangements were above 56.7%, and segregating when the standard deviation between donors exceeded 5%. A statistical classification framework was developed to diagnose cytomegalovirus status using the catalog of TCR beta chain sequences. V and J gene assignment, in a later analysis, came from comparing TCR nucleotide sequences with IMGT/GENE-DB human TR gene sequences. Using the TCRdist pipeline, a later analysis assigned CDR3 sequences along with most-parsimonious VDJ recombination scenarios. In a later analysis, each TCR beta chain was defined by its CDR3 amino acid sequence together with its V-gene family, and reads without a unique V-gene family were excluded. A later analysis removed 500 to 650 highly shared, low-generation-probability nucleotide sequences to deal with suspected cross-contamination and a sequencing artifact. In a later analysis, a clonal expansion index was calculated for each public chain from normalized within-repertoire ranks of inferred template counts. In a later analysis, generation probabilities were computed with a VDJ recombination model fitted to out-of-frame rearrangements, and the resulting probabilities were checked against IGoR. Hypergeometric tests were used in a later analysis to score TCR-TCR, TCR-HLA and TCR-CMV co-occurrence, with a repertoire-size bias correction applied to the TCR pairs. False discovery rates were estimated in a later analysis by permuting HLA or CMV assignments 20 times. A later analysis grouped co-occurring TCRs with DBSCAN, adding TCRdist sequence similarity when clustering within HLA-allele-positive subsets. For co-occurrence clustering, repertoires with fewer than 30,000 or more than 120,000 public chains were excluded, along with five repertoires with anomalous nucleotide sharing. Sourced from immuneACCESS, this table was stored by TCRdb with only in-frame sequences that have V and J called. A share of the clones is absent; for the studies checked, an unresolved V gene accounts for under half, and the remainder has no known explanation. V and J calls and clone size come straight from that table; D and trimming were deduced from the DNA. This sample lists roughly 250,000 clones; almost 85% were detected once. The ten largest clones capture 1.5% to 2.5% of the sample.

The rearrangement combines TRBV6-5 with TRBJ1-1, with the D gene not confidently named. The material sequenced was PBMCs. The TCR sequence derives from a woman in her thirties or forties in good health and CMV-seropositive. The DNA sequence reads TGTGCCAGCAGCCAGTCGATAAGAGGGCTCACTGAAGCTTTCTTT. Protein translation: CASSQSIRGLTEAFF.